These 6 T cell receptor beta chains were all obtained from the same sample, sequenced in a study of T-cell reconstitution after alpha-beta-depleted transplantation in children. A TCRbeta library incorporating unique molecular identifiers was prepared. TCRdb processed the PCR reads anew with MiXCR; each CDR3 protein has one entry. Of 440,000 or so distinct CDR3 sequences listed, roughly a tenth were seen once; the top ten hold 4.5% to 6.5%. Sequences were derived from PBMCs from the stem cell graft donor, sampled from the stem cell graft. The receptors come from a human donor who donated a stem cell graft to a child with acute myeloid leukemia.

This clonotype occurred a few times. Here the CDR3 DNA reads TGCAGTGCTAGAGTACGGACAGGGGGCGCGAGGGCCAATGAGCAGTTCTTC. Translated: CSARVRTGGARANEQFF. The chain joins TRBV20-1 to TRBJ2-1; TRBD1 agrees at 11 bases. The CDR3 consists of 17 residues. V was clipped by 1 base and J by 6 bases; unmatched bases: 11. The germline V gene encodes CDR1 DFQATT and CDR2 SNEGSKA (reference sequence).

This clonotype showed up just a few times. The chain has TRBV7-2 and TRBJ2-2; no definite D call. The germline V and J ends were trimmed by 4 bases and 1 base, with 16 bases remaining between them. Germline V lookup: CDR1 SGHTA, CDR2 FQGNSA. The CDR3 has 17 residues. CDR3 in amino acids: CASSSLQRTGNTGELFF. The DNA for the CDR3 is TGTGCCAGCAGCTCCCTCCAGAGGACGGGGAACACCGGGGAGCTGTTTTTT.

CDR3 sequence (DNA): TGTGCCAGCAGCTTAACGCGAGGGAACACCGGGGAGCTGTTTTTT. This codes for CASSLTRGNTGELFF. The J gene is TRBJ2-2, the V gene TRBV7-6; D is ambiguous. V lost 2 bases, J lost 1 base, and 8 bases lay in between. Germline CDR1 is SGHVS and CDR2 is FNYEAQ. The CDR3 totals 15 residues.

This clonotype was counted only a few times. The rearrangement joins TRBV19 to TRBJ2-7; perhaps TRBD1 as D (6 bases). CDR1 and CDR2 (germline): LNHDA, SQIVND (reference sequence). The CDR3 runs to 14 residues. Between the trimmed V and J ends, which lost 4 bases and 2 bases, there was a span of 12 bases. DNA for the CDR3: TGTGCCAGTAGTACCTTGGGACAAACCTACGAGCAGTACTTC. The encoded protein is CASSTLGQTYEQYF.

This chain joins TRBV11-2 and TRBJ2-3; 7 positions agree with TRBD2. Trimming took 1 base from V and 2 from J; bases not matched to a gene: 12. The CDR3 contains 18 residues. The germline CDR1 and CDR2 sequences are SGHAT and FQNNGV. The CDR3 coding sequence is TGTGCCAGCAGCTTAGGGGCAATCGGCGGGAGCCCCACAGATACGCAGTATTTT. Residues: CASSLGAIGGSPTDTQYF.

V gene TRBV7-6 combines with J gene TRBJ1-1, with D maybe TRBD1 (5 bases). The germline CDR1 and CDR2 sequences are SGHVS and FNYEAQ. Trimming took 6 bases from V and 1 from J, leaving 12 bases between them. This CDR3 contains 14 residues. CDR3 nucleotides: TGTGCCAGCAGACTCTCCAGGGAGAACACTGAAGCTTTCTTT. Translated: CASRLSRENTEAFF.